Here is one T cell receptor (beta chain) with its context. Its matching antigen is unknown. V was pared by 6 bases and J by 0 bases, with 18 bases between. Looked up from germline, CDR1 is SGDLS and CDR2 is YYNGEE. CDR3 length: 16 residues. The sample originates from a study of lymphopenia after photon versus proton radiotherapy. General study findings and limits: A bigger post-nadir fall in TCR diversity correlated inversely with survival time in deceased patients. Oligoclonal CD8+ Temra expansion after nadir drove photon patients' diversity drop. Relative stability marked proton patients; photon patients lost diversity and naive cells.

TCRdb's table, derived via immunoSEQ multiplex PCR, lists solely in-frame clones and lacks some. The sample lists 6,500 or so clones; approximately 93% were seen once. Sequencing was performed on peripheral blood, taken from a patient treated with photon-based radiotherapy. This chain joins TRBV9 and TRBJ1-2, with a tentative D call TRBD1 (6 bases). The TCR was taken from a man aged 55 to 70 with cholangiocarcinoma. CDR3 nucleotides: TGTGCCAGCAACCCGGGACACCTAGGAGCTAACTATGGCTACACCTTC. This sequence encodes CASNPGHLGANYGYTF.